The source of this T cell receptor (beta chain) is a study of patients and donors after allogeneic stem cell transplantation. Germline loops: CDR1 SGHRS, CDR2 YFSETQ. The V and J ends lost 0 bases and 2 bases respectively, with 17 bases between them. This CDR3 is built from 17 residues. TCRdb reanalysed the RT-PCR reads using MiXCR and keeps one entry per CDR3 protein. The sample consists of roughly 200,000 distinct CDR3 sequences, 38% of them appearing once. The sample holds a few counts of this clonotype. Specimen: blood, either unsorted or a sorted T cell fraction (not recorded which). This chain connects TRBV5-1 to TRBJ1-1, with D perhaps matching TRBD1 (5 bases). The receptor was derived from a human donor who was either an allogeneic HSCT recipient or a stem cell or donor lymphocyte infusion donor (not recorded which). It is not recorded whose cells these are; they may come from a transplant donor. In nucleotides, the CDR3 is TGCGCCAGCAGCTTGGTCGGTTTGCGTGGGGGTAACACTGAAGCTTTCTTT. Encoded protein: CASSLVGLRGGNTEAFF.